This T cell receptor (beta chain) was identified in a study of cytomegalovirus exposure and HLA in healthy donors. General study results and limits: There were around 160 TCR beta chains listed as cytomegalovirus-associated.

As regards this clone: Antigen: not known.

Assay used: immunoSEQ multiplex PCR; TCRdb lists only in-frame clones, some missing. The sample carries about 300,000 clones, roughly 90% recorded once. The CDR3 extends over 13 amino acids. The V end lost 7 bases, the J end lost 1 base, and 11 bases lay between the germline ends. Germline assignment: CDR1 SGHVS and CDR2 FQNEAQ. This TCR was recovered from a young woman in good health and CMV-seronegative. The sequencing sample was made of PBMCs. The genes are TRBV7-8 and TRBJ2-7; D is unclear. The CDR3 bases are TGTGCCAGCACAACAAACCCTTCCTACGAGCAGTACTTC. Protein sequence: CASTTNPSYEQYF. Based on the CDR3 plus reference TRBV7-8 and TRBJ2-7, the full variable domain is GAGVSQSPRYKVAKRGQDVALRCDPISGHVSLFWYQQALGQGPEFLTYFQNEAQLDKSGLPSDRFFAERPEGSVSTLKIQRTQQEDSAVYLCASTTNPSYEQYFGPGTRLTVT.